The rows below give T cell receptor beta chains drawn from one sample of a study of T cell changes during pregnancy in multiple sclerosis. This table comes from immunoSEQ multiplex PCR, and its TCRdb copy is limited to in-frame clones, with some not included. The table includes about 35,000 clones, 70% to 90% detected once. Material: CD8+ T cells from peripheral blood mononuclear cells, obtained in the third trimester of pregnancy. The receptors come from a female donor with multiple sclerosis, enrolled in a pregnancy study. Each CDR3 is given without its conserved first and last residue. Fields, in order: V gene, CDR3 protein.

TRBV7-2	ASSLGHNQPQH
TRBV6-5	ASSYSGGGPGGYT
TRBV27	ASSRDGGEAF
TRBV9	ASSSAGTRGNIQY
TRBV7-7	ASSEALRDRGRRETQY
TRBV7-9	ASSARDPRTGSSYEQY
TRBV15	ATSRDATETVDNSPLH
TRBV19	ASSILTVGPVNIQY
TRBV15	ATSPGAGFDTQY
TRBV9	ASSNRLAGPSEQY
TRBV12-5	ASGLLMTGALANYGYT
TRBV6-4	ASSDSAGPNTEAF
TRBV5-1	ASRQTSVSTDTQY
TRBV7-3	ASTDRGGTGGYT
TRBV11-2	ATDREDGYT
TRBV11-2	ASSLNPNTEAF
TRBV29-1	SVLFGTQY
TRBV15	ATSRGRNTGELF
TRBV29-1	SAPTGNTEAF
TRBV9	ASSVGTGDYGYT
TRBV4-3	ASSPRRATNEKLF
TRBV9	ASSLRHTGGDGYT
TRBV19	ASSMMSRGGGTEAF
TRBV13	ASSLERGPEGKAF
TRBV4-1	ASSQVLSENTEAF
TRBV7-8	ASSQRGQGAVATNEKLF
TRBV15	ATSSPAGGRAHSYEQY
TRBV5-5	ASSGTGKSSPLH
TRBV7-3	ASSSRGSTDTQY
TRBV9	ASSVIQAEQF
TRBV7-9	ASSLSDTEAF
TRBV7-9	ASSLPSGSYEQY
TRBV7-8	ASSLEQGKNIQY
TRBV7-9	ASSLGTGVEKLF
TRBV29-1	SVEDKEGPVSGANVLT
TRBV4-3	ASSQDPGRGSEKLF
TRBV19	AIWDRGYNEQF
TRBV9	ASSVIRTGDNYGYT
TRBV5-1	ASSLWTSGDTQY
TRBV10-3	AISEPAGLNTDTQY
TRBV7-9	ASNLLAGGYNEQF
TRBV11-2	ASSDPGEDVGNTIY
TRBV7-9	ANDIQGFTEAF
TRBV9	ASSVSGGLGELF
TRBV27	ASGLGQGPYEQY